The 18 T cell receptor beta chains below were found in one sample sequenced in a study of blood T cell repertoires in COVID-19. Profiled with immunoSEQ multiplex PCR; TCRdb holds only in-frame clones, not every one. The sample shows around 130,000 clones, approximately 87% of them seen only once. Source material: peripheral blood. These TCRs come from a man between 65 and 85 years old with active COVID-19.

This clone was observed once. In nucleotides, the CDR3 is TGTGCCAGCAGTGACAGCGGGAACACTGAAGCTTTCTTT. Protein product: CASSDSGNTEAFF. This rearrangement joins TRBV6-1 to TRBJ1-1, with D uncertain. The V and J ends lost 3 bases and 1 base respectively, with 6 bases between them. Germline CDR1 is MNHNS and CDR2 is SASEGT. This CDR3 is 13 amino acids long.

The rearrangement links TRBV7-7 to TRBJ2-7, with 8 bases aligning to TRBD2. The CDR3 is 13 residues long. The germline gives CDR1 SSHAT, CDR2 FNYEAQ (reference sequence). V lost 5 bases and J lost 2; bases outside the gene matches: 2. DNA of the CDR3: TGTGCCAGCAGCCCCGGGGGGGCCTACGAGCAGTACTTC. It specifies CASSPGGAYEQYF. The full variable domain, completed using reference TRBV7-7 and TRBJ2-7, is GAGVSQSPRYKVTKRGQDVTLRCDPISSHATLYWYQQALGQGPEFLTYFNYEAQPDKSGLPSDRFSAERPEGSISTLTIQRTEQRDSAMYRCASSPGGAYEQYFGPGTRLTVT.

The rearrangement joins TRBV11-1 to TRBJ2-1; D possibly corresponds to TRBD2 (5 bases). With 3 bases removed from V and 9 bases from J, the gap between germline ends came to 15 bases. Germline CDR1 reads SGHAT; CDR2 reads FQDESV (reference sequence). CDR3 length equals 14 residues. The chain's CDR3 is CASSLGVQFTEQFF. Here the CDR3 DNA reads TGTGCCAGCAGCTTGGGAGTACAGTTCACTGAGCAGTTCTTC.

The chain couples TRBV24-1 to TRBJ1-6, with 7 nucleotides matching TRBD1. This CDR3 region has 13 residues. V was clipped by 3 bases and J by 17 bases; unmatched bases: 9. The V gene's germline CDR1 is KGHDR and CDR2 SFDVKD. The CDR3 spells CATSDVIAGGIHF. In DNA, the CDR3 is TGTGCCACCAGTGATGTAATCGCAGGGGGAATCCACTTT.

The genes are TRBV24-1 and TRBJ1-5; D unclear. V lost 5 bases and J 0 bases, leaving 7 bases between the germline ends. Germline CDR1 is KGHDR and CDR2 is SFDVKD. The CDR3 contains 14 residues. CDR3 sequence reads: CATSGDISNQPQHF. The CDR3 DNA sequence: TGTGCCACCAGTGGCGACATTAGCAATCAGCCCCAGCATTTT.

The chain combines TRBV5-8 with TRBJ1-3; perhaps TRBD1 as D (6 bases). Germline CDR1 SGHTS, CDR2 YDEGEE. Trimming took 5 bases from V and 0 from J, leaving 12 bases between them. This CDR3 has 15 residues. CDR3 sequence: CASSTGTHSGNTIYF. CDR3 nucleotides: TGTGCCAGCAGTACCGGGACACACTCTGGAAACACCATATATTTT.

This sequence joins TRBV30 and TRBJ1-1; maybe TRBD1 (5 bases). CDR1 and CDR2 from the germline V gene are GTSNPN and SVGIG (reference sequence). The CDR3 covers 13 residues. The V end was cut by 1 base, the J end by 4 bases, with 10 bases between. CDR3 DNA sequence: TGTGCCTGGAGTGGGGGGGTAGGCACTGAAGCTTTCTTT. As protein: CAWSGGVGTEAFF.

The chain employs TRBV28 and TRBJ2-7; maybe TRBD2 (5 bases). The V end lost 5 bases, the J end lost 3 bases, and 17 bases lay between the germline ends. The CDR3 extends over 15 amino acids. In germline, CDR1 is MDHEN, CDR2 SYDVKM. The CDR3 is CASSPRTVGLYEQYF. The CDR3 nucleotides read TGTGCCAGCAGTCCCAGGACTGTAGGCCTCTACGAGCAGTACTTC.

The CDR3 loop reads CASSSGTGMFF. DNA of the CDR3: TGTGCCAGCAGTTCCGGGACAGGGATGTTCTTC. This chain connects TRBV6-2 or TRBV6-3 to TRBJ2-1; 9 bases line up with TRBD1. V gave up 4 bases and J gave up 15 bases; unmatched junction bases: 4. Germline V gene lookup returns CDR1 MNHEY and CDR2 SVGEGT. CDR3 length: 11 residues.

This chain joins TRBV7-9 and TRBJ1-4, with TRBD1 matching over 9 bases. CDR1 and CDR2 from the germline V gene are SEHNR and FQNEAQ (reference sequence). This CDR3 contains 15 residues. V trimming: 4 bases; J trimming: 6 bases; junction bases outside the gene matches: 6. The CDR3 DNA sequence: TGTGCCAGCAGCTCGTACAGGGGGCAAGATGAAAAACTGTTTTTT. Translated, it gives CASSSYRGQDEKLFF.

The chain employs TRBV19 and TRBJ2-1, with a possible D match to TRBD2 (6 bases). The CDR3 loop spans 12 amino acids. The ends were cut back, 2 bases at V and 9 bases at J, with 8 bases in the middle. Germline V gives CDR1 LNHDA, CDR2 SQIVND (reference sequence). In DNA form, the CDR3 reads TGTGCCAGTAGTATATCGGGGGTTGAGCAGTTCTTC. It specifies CASSISGVEQFF.

V and J are TRBV18 and TRBJ2-5, with 7 nucleotides matching TRBD2. Germline-derived CDR1 and CDR2 are KGHSH and LQKENI. This CDR3 spans 16 amino acids. With V trimmed by 2 bases and J by 4 bases, 10 bases remained unmatched. Written as DNA, the CDR3 is TGTGCCAGCTCACCAGGGCTTCACGGGGGGAGAGAGACCCAGTACTTC. As protein: CASSPGLHGGRETQYF.

The chain employs TRBV5-4 and TRBJ1-2; D perhaps matches TRBD1 (5 bases). This CDR3 comprises 13 residues. Between the trimmed V and J ends, which lost 0 bases and 7 bases, there was a span of 10 bases. Germline V gives CDR1 SGHNT, CDR2 YYREEE (reference sequence). In DNA form, the CDR3 reads TGTGCCAGCAGCTTGGACCCGGGGGGTGGCTACACCTTC. Its translation: CASSLDPGGGYTF.

The CDR3 region is CASSYGLAGGGETQYF. The CDR3 DNA reads TGTGCCAGCAGTTACGGGCTAGCGGGAGGGGGAGAGACCCAGTACTTC. The chain links TRBV6-5 to TRBJ2-5; 12 bases match TRBD2. With 2 bases clipped from V and 4 bases from J, the junction kept 5 bases outside the gene matches. There are 16 residues in the CDR3. Looked up from germline, CDR1 is MNHEY and CDR2 is SVGAGI.

This chain uses TRBV6-5 with TRBJ2-1; weak D call: TRBD1 (6 bases). V lost 5 bases and J lost 6, with 14 bases in between. The CDR3 loop spans 14 amino acids. Germline V gives CDR1 MNHEY, CDR2 SVGAGI. CDR3 bases: TGTGCCAGCAGTCCCGGACAGAACAGCAATGAGCAGTTCTTC. Protein: CASSPGQNSNEQFF.

The gene calls are TRBV7-3 and TRBJ2-1, with 7 bases lining up with TRBD2. The trim removed 2 bases at V and 1 base at J, leaving 8 bases unmatched. This CDR3 has 17 residues. Germline V CDR1 and CDR2: SGHTA, FQGTGA. The CDR3 DNA is TGTGCCAGCAGCTTACTGGCTAGCGGTACTTCCTACAATGAGCAGTTCTTC. This translates into CASSLLASGTSYNEQFF.

This clone showed up just a few times. This chain links TRBV6-4 with TRBJ2-2; TRBD1 matches at 7 bases. The trim removed 7 bases at V and 0 bases at J, leaving 2 bases unmatched. In germline, CDR1 is MRHNA, CDR2 SNTAGT. The CDR3 length is 14 residues. The CDR3 DNA is TGTGCCAGCAAGGGACAGTCGAACACCGGGGAGCTGTTTTTT. It codes for CASKGQSNTGELFF.

V and J are TRBV11-3 and TRBJ1-1, with D tentatively TRBD1 (5 bases). With 5 bases removed from V and 2 bases from J, the gap between germline ends came to 9 bases. This CDR3 contains 13 residues. Germline V gene data show CDR1 as SGHNT and CDR2 as YENEEA. This chain's CDR3 is CASSPGGNTEAFF. The CDR3 DNA is TGTGCCAGCAGCCCGGGGGGTAACACTGAAGCTTTCTTT. The whole variable domain, remainder taken from reference TRBV11-3 and TRBJ1-1, is EAGVVQSPRYKIIEKKQPVAFWCNPISGHNTLYWYLQNLGQGPELLIRYENEEAVDDSQLPKDRFSAERLKGVDSTLKIQPAELGDSAVYLCASSPGGNTEAFFGQGTRLTVV.